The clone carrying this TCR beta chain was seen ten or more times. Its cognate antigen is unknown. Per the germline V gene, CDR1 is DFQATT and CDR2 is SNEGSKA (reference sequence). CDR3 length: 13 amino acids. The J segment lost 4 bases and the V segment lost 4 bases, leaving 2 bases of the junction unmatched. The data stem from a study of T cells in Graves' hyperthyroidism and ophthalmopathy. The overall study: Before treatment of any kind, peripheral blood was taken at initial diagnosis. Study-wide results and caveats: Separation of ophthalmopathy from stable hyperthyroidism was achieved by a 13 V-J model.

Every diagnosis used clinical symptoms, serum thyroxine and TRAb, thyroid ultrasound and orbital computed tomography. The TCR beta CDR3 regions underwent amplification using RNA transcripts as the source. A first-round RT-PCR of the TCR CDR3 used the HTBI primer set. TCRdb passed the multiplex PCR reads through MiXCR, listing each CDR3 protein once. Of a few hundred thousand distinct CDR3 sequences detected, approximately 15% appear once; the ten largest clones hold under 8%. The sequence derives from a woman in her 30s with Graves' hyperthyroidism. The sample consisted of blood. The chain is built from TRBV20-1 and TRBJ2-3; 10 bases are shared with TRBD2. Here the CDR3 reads CSAKSGRADTQYF. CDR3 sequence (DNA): TGCAGTGCTAAGAGCGGGAGGGCAGATACGCAGTATTTT.